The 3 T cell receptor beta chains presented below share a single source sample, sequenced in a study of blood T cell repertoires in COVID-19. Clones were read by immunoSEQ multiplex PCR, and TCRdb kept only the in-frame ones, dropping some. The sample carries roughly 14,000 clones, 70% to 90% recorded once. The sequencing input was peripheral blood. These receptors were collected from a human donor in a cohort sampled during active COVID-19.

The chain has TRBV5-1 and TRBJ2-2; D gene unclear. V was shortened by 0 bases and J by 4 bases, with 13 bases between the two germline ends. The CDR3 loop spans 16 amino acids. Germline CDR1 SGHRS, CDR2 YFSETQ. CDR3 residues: CASSLAGLPGTGELFF. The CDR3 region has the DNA TGCGCCAGCAGCTTGGCCGGTCTTCCGGGCACCGGGGAGCTGTTTTTT.

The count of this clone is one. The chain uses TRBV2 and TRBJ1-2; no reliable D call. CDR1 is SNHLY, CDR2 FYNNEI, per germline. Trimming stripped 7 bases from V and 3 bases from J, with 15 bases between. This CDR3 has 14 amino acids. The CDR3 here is CASIFGRGDYGYTF. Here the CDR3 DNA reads TGTGCCAGCATCTTCGGCCGAGGAGACTATGGCTACACCTTC.

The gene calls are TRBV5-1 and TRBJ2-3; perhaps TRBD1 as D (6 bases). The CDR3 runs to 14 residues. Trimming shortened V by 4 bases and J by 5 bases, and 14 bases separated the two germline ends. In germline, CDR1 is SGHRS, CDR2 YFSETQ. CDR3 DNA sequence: TGCGCCAGCAGCCGGACAGTGAACGAAGATACGCAGTATTTT. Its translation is CASSRTVNEDTQYF.